These 24 T cell receptor beta chains share one sample of origin, sequenced in a study of blood T cells in healthy people across ages. Alongside a J-beta primer mix, a sample-barcoded 5' primer served in a second PCR lasting about 6 to 12 cycles. TCRdb fed the 5' RACE reads into MiXCR, producing one record per CDR3 protein. The table records hundreds of thousands of distinct CDR3 sequences, approximately 40% of them present only once. The specimen sequenced was blood. Receptors originate from a man older than 75 in good health.

In this sample, this clonotype turned up a few times. V and J are TRBV2 and TRBJ2-3, with D possibly being TRBD1 or TRBD2 (5 bases each). The CDR3 loop spans 16 amino acids. Trimming pared 6 bases from V and 1 base from J, leaving 17 bases between. Germline V gene sequence: CDR1 SNHLY, CDR2 FYNNEI. CDR3 in amino acids: CASSVGVGYGTDTQYF. The CDR3 DNA follows: TGTGCCAGCAGCGTGGGGGTGGGATACGGCACAGATACGCAGTATTTT.

This clonotype came up a few times. This chain links TRBV20-1 with TRBJ2-7; D may match TRBD1 or TRBD2 (5 bases each). V was shortened by 2 bases and J by 3 bases, with 20 bases between the two germline ends. The germline CDR1 and CDR2 sequences are DFQATT and SNEGSKA (reference sequence). The CDR3 length is 16 residues. The chain's CDR3 is CSARTPYRDGDYEQYF. The CDR3 region has the DNA TGCAGTGCTAGAACCCCCTACCGGGACGGAGACTACGAGCAGTACTTC.

This clonotype was seen many times. The J gene is TRBJ2-3, the V gene TRBV7-6; 12 bases are a match to TRBD2. This CDR3 is built from 13 residues. Germline assignment: CDR1 SGHVS and CDR2 FNYEAQ. J gave up 10 bases and V 5 bases, and 4 bases lay outside the gene matches. The CDR3 is CASSTLAGGPQYF. CDR3 nucleotides: TGTGCCAGCAGCACCCTAGCGGGGGGGCCGCAGTATTTT.

The chain employs TRBV7-2 and TRBJ2-5, with 8 nucleotides matching TRBD2. The CDR3 spans 15 residues. With 7 bases clipped from V and 2 bases from J, the junction kept 9 bases outside the gene matches. The germline V gene has CDR1 SGHTA and CDR2 FQGNSA. CDR3 DNA sequence: TGTGCCAGCACCCGGGCCGGGGGGGTACAAGAGACCCAGTACTTC. Its protein is CASTRAGGVQETQYF. Filled out from reference TRBV7-2 and TRBJ2-5, the complete variable domain reads GAGVSQSPSNKVTEKGKDVELRCDPISGHTALYWYRQSLGQGLEFLIYFQGNSAPDKSGLPSDRFSAERTGGSVSTLTIQRTQQEDSAVYLCASTRAGGVQETQYFGPGTRLLVL.

The V gene is TRBV5-6, the J gene TRBJ1-1; a weak D match, TRBD1 (5 bases). The germline V gene has CDR1 SGHDT and CDR2 YYEEEE. The V end lost 2 bases, the J end lost 0 bases, and 17 bases lay between the germline ends. This CDR3 is built from 17 residues. The CDR3 coding sequence is TGTGCCAGCAGCTTCTGGACACAGTTAACCATGAACACTGAAGCTTTCTTT. As protein: CASSFWTQLTMNTEAFF.

The chain recombines TRBV6-2 or TRBV6-3 with TRBJ2-5, with D unclear. The CDR3 length is 10 residues. V was cut by 3 bases and J by 5 bases, with 1 base left in between. The germline CDR1 and CDR2 sequences are MNHEY and SVGEGT. DNA of the CDR3: TGTGCCAGCAGTTATGAGACCCAGTACTTC. Its translation is CASSYETQYF.

The V gene is TRBV20-1, the J gene TRBJ1-4; 7 bases match TRBD1. This CDR3 region has 15 residues. Unmatched junction bases numbered 7, after V lost 0 bases and J lost 6 bases. Germline CDR1 reads DFQATT; CDR2 reads SNEGSKA (reference sequence). CDR3 DNA sequence: TGCAGTGCTAGAGACGTCCTTACAGGGGATGAAAAACTGTTTTTT. It specifies CSARDVLTGDEKLFF.

This clonotype was seen many times. The V and J genes are TRBV7-9 and TRBJ1-2; the match to TRBD1 covers 10 bases. This CDR3 contains 16 residues. Losses at the gene ends were 5 bases for V and 2 bases for J; bases not matched to a gene: 8. CDR1 and CDR2 from the germline V gene are SEHNR and FQNEAQ (reference sequence). The CDR3 loop reads CASSATGGQKNYGYTF. The CDR3 DNA is TGTGCCAGCAGCGCGACAGGGGGCCAAAAGAACTATGGCTACACCTTC.

The chain recombines TRBV4-3 with TRBJ2-1; tentatively, D is TRBD2 (6 bases). The CDR3 covers 15 residues. V dropped 1 base and J dropped 7 bases, with 14 bases sitting between them. CDR1 and CDR2 from the germline V gene are LGHNA and YSLEER. The DNA for the CDR3 is TGCGCCAGCAGCCAAGCGGAGACTAGAGGGAATGAGCAGTTCTTC. Residues: CASSQAETRGNEQFF.

Turning to this clonotype: At one boundary the junction diverges from the germline segment, which might be a read error. The chain links TRBV12-3 or TRBV12-4 to TRBJ1-1, with D unresolved. The CDR3 has 14 residues. CDR3 DNA: TGTGCCAGCAGTGTAGCGGCGGAGAACACTGAAGCTTTCTTT. This sequence encodes CASSVAAENTEAFF.

This sequence joins TRBV28 and TRBJ1-1, with D hard to call. With 0 bases removed from V and 1 base from J, the gap between germline ends came to 6 bases. Per germline, CDR1 MDHEN and CDR2 SYDVKM. The CDR3 is 14 amino acids. CDR3 protein: CASSLWDRNTEAFF. The CDR3 region has the DNA TGTGCCAGCAGTTTATGGGATAGGAACACTGAAGCTTTCTTT.

This clonotype was counted at least ten times. The chain couples TRBV5-1 to TRBJ2-1, with a tentative D call TRBD1 (5 bases). The germline gives CDR1 SGHRS, CDR2 YFSETQ. Deletions cut 0 bases from V and 6 bases from J, with 7 bases between. This CDR3 has 13 amino acids. The CDR3 protein is CASSLGQPNEQFF. Written as DNA, the CDR3 is TGCGCCAGCAGCTTGGGACAGCCCAATGAGCAGTTCTTC.

This clonotype appeared a few times. As DNA, the CDR3 is TGTGCCAGCAGCGACGGGACAGGGAGGCACGAAAAACTGTTTTTT. It encodes CASSDGTGRHEKLFF. The V and J genes are TRBV9 and TRBJ1-4; 9 bases align to TRBD1. Germline CDR1 reads SGDLS; CDR2 reads YYNGEE. V was clipped by 3 bases and J by 8 bases; unmatched bases: 8. The CDR3 totals 15 residues.

This clonotype has only a few counts. The V and J genes are TRBV12-3 or TRBV12-4 and TRBJ2-7; possible D gene TRBD2, 6 bases. The CDR3 runs 14 residues. V lost 3 bases and J lost 5, with 14 bases in between. The CDR3: CASSFKLASHEQYF. The CDR3 coding sequence is TGTGCCAGCAGTTTCAAACTAGCTTCCCACGAGCAGTACTTC.

The rearrangement uses TRBV5-6 and TRBJ2-3; D is undetermined. CDR1 is SGHDT, CDR2 YYEEEE, per germline. This CDR3 has 13 residues. Trimming pared 0 bases from V and 5 bases from J, leaving 7 bases between. The CDR3 coding sequence is TGTGCCAGCAGCTTGGAGGGCCGAGATACGCAGTATTTT. Amino acid sequence: CASSLEGRDTQYF.

For this clonotype: The junction departs from the called germline gene at one end, perhaps through a read error. This chain links TRBV6-2 or TRBV6-3 with TRBJ2-6; D unresolved. This CDR3 region has 16 residues. CDR1 is MNHEY, CDR2 SVGEGT, per germline. The CDR3, as DNA: TGTGCCAGCAGTCGAGACTCGTCCTCTGGGACCAACGTCCTGACTTTC. Translating gives CASSRDSSSGTNVLTF.

In the case of this clonotype: Sequence at one end of the junction differs from germline and may be a read error. This chain uses TRBV6-5 with TRBJ1-6; D possibly corresponds to TRBD1 (6 bases). The CDR3 is 16 residues long. The germline V gene encodes CDR1 MNHEY and CDR2 SVGAGI. The CDR3 reads CASSYSGTRKNSPPHF. The CDR3 DNA follows: TGTGCCAGCAGTTACTCCGGGACAAGGAAGAATTCACCCCCCCACTTT.

This clonotype is deemed medium-sized. This sequence joins TRBV20-1 and TRBJ2-1; possibly TRBD2 for D (5 bases). The CDR3 length is 12 residues. Trimming pared 4 bases from V and 5 bases from J, leaving 9 bases between. From germline, CDR1 is DFQATT and CDR2 SNEGSKA (reference sequence). The DNA for the CDR3 is TGCAGTGCTACCGAGCGGAACAATGAGCAGTTCTTC. Its protein is CSATERNNEQFF.

This rearrangement joins TRBV4-1 to TRBJ2-5; TRBD2 might be the D (5 bases). Germline V gives CDR1 MGHRA, CDR2 YSYEKL. Trimming took off 3 bases at V and 1 base at J, with 12 bases between the two ends. This CDR3 is 15 amino acids long. Written as DNA, the CDR3 is TGCGCCAGCAGCCAGGGGATCAGCGGCCAAGAGACCCAGTACTTC. It specifies CASSQGISGQETQYF.

The J gene is TRBJ2-2, the V gene TRBV2; D possibly uses TRBD1 or TRBD2 (5 bases each). Germline CDR1 is SNHLY and CDR2 is FYNNEI. Trimming removed 6 bases from V and 6 bases from J, with 14 bases in between. The CDR3 runs 14 residues. CDR3 sequence reads: CASRGPTWAGELFF. The CDR3 nucleotides read TGTGCCAGCAGGGGACCGACCTGGGCCGGGGAGCTGTTTTTT.

This clonotype was observed a handful of times. The gene calls are TRBV20-1 and TRBJ1-2, with a possible D match to TRBD1 (5 bases). The germline V gene has CDR1 DFQATT and CDR2 SNEGSKA (reference sequence). The CDR3 sequence is 13 residues long. The V end was cut by 5 bases, the J end by 6 bases, with 16 bases between. The CDR3 loop reads CSALTGTPHGYTF. CDR3 DNA sequence: TGCAGTGCTTTAACCGGGACCCCGCATGGCTACACCTTC.

As for this clonotype: Just one base apart from a much larger clone, this may be a read error. This chain links TRBV29-1 with TRBJ2-7; no reliable D call. The DNA end is a closer match to TRBJ2-4, so the J assignment may be wrong. CDR1 and CDR2 from the germline V gene are SQVTM and ANQGSEA. The CDR3 has 11 residues. The CDR3 is CSVEGKNIQYF. The CDR3 nucleotides read TGCAGCGTTGAAGGGAAGAACATTCAGTACTTC.

This chain joins TRBV12-3 or TRBV12-4 and TRBJ2-6; 8 bases fit TRBD1. This CDR3 spans 16 amino acids. The ends lost 5 bases at V and 1 base at J; junction bases unmatched: 4. The DNA of the CDR3 is TGTGCCAGCAGTCGAAGGACAGGGTCTGGGGCCAACGTCCTGACTTTC. This sequence encodes CASSRRTGSGANVLTF.

This clonotype was seen once. The rearrangement uses TRBV4-1 and TRBJ2-3, with 8 bases lining up with TRBD2. Germline CDR1 is MGHRA and CDR2 is YSYEKL. The junction had 11 bases not matched to a gene; V was cut back by 0 bases and J by 0 bases. This CDR3 is 19 amino acids long. The CDR3 reads CASSQDFGSGEVSTDTQYF. The CDR3 region has the DNA TGCGCCAGCAGCCAAGATTTTGGTAGCGGGGAAGTAAGCACAGATACGCAGTATTTT.